Listed here is a single T cell receptor (beta chain). The data belong to a study of OX40 agonist ivuxolimab in advanced cancers. V gave up 2 bases and J gave up 4 bases, with 15 bases separating them. The CDR3 is 15 amino acids. Clones were read by immunoSEQ multiplex PCR, and TCRdb kept only the in-frame ones, dropping some. The sample lists tens of thousands of clones, more than 85% occurring once. Sampled blood was obtained at baseline, cycle 4 day 1, and cycle 7 day 1. The rearrangement links TRBV23-1 to TRBJ2-7; D may be TRBD1 or TRBD2 (7 bases each). TRBV23-1 is identified as an open reading frame with a role that is uncertain. Specimen: CD4+ or CD8+ T cells sorted from blood, collected in a trial of the OX40 agonist ivuxolimab. The origin of this receptor is an adult with an advanced solid tumor such as melanoma, head and neck, liver or kidney cancer. The CDR3 DNA reads as TGCGCCAGCAGTCAAGACAGGGAGGGGAATTACGAGCAGTACTTC. Translated, it gives CASSQDREGNYEQYF.